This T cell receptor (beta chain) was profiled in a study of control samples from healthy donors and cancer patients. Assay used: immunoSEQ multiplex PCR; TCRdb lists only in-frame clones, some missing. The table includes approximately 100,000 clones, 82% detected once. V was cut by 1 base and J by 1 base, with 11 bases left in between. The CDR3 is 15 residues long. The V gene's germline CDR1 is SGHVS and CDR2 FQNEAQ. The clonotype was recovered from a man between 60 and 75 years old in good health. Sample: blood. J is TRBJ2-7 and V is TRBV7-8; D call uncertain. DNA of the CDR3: TGTGCCAGCAGCTTAGGACAAAGGTCATCCTACGAGCAGTACTTC. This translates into CASSLGQRSSYEQYF.